The 30 T cell receptor beta chains in this list originate from one sample, sequenced in a study of identical twins' blood T cells. Each CDR3 protein gets one entry after TCRdb re-called the 5' RACE reads with MiXCR. The table includes 300,000 to 400,000 distinct CDR3 sequences, 25% to 35% detected once. Sequencing was performed on PBMCs. The receptors derive from a woman between 18 and 50 years old in good health.

The rearrangement uses TRBV6-5 and TRBJ1-1; D may be TRBD1 (5 bases). This CDR3 has 14 amino acids. V dropped 2 bases and J dropped 4 bases, with 11 bases sitting between them. Germline loops: CDR1 MNHEY, CDR2 SVGAGI. The CDR3 coding sequence is TGTGCCAGCAGTTACGGCAGGGAGAGCACTGAAGCTTTCTTT. Translation gives CASSYGRESTEAFF.

The V gene is TRBV28, the J gene TRBJ2-5; D ambiguous. The germline CDR1 and CDR2 sequences are MDHEN and SYDVKM. V was cut by 10 bases and J by 4 bases, with 10 bases left in between. CDR3 length: 11 residues. The CDR3 DNA is TGTGCCACCGGCCCCCGAGAGACCCAGTACTTC. Residues: CATGPRETQYF.

A few counts support this clonotype. V gene TRBV2 combines with J gene TRBJ1-5; 8 bases are a match to TRBD1. The CDR3 is made up of 16 amino acids. The V gene end was trimmed by 6 bases and the J gene end by 6 bases; junction bases not matched to a gene: 13. The germline V gene has CDR1 SNHLY and CDR2 FYNNEI. CDR3 coding DNA: TGTGCCAGCAGGGGATTGGACAGGGTTCGAGGTCAGCCCCAGCATTTT. It translates to CASRGLDRVRGQPQHF.

A word on this clonotype: A much larger clone lies one base from this, so it may be a read error. This chain links TRBV12-3 or TRBV12-4 with TRBJ1-2; 7 bases map to TRBD1. This CDR3 spans 12 amino acids. The CDR3 protein is CTSSRDRDGYTF. CDR3 DNA sequence: TGTACCAGCAGCCGAGACAGGGATGGCTACACCTTC.

This clonotype was found many times. This sequence joins TRBV12-3 or TRBV12-4 and TRBJ2-7, with D perhaps assigned TRBD1 or TRBD2 (5 bases each). V lost 9 bases to trimming and J lost 5 bases, with 11 bases between them. The CDR3 consists of 11 residues. The CDR3 DNA follows: TGTGCCAGTGGCTGGGGGAACGAGCAGTACTTC. Its protein is CASGWGNEQYF.

This chain connects TRBV12-3 or TRBV12-4 to TRBJ2-5, with 9 bases fitting TRBD2. J lost 4 bases, V lost 5 bases, and 8 bases had no gene match. There are 15 residues in the CDR3. The CDR3 DNA follows: TGTGCCAGCAGTAGATACTTAGCGGGAGTAGAGACCCAGTACTTC. This sequence encodes CASSRYLAGVETQYF.

This chain connects TRBV6-6 to TRBJ1-1, with a possible D match to TRBD1 (5 bases). This CDR3 has 14 amino acids. V lost 2 bases and J lost 10, with 17 bases in between. Germline CDR1 reads MNHNY; CDR2 reads SVGAGI (reference sequence). As DNA, the CDR3 is TGTGCCAGCAGTTACACGGCAGGGCAATCATCAGCTTTCTTT. Encoded protein: CASSYTAGQSSAFF.

The CDR3, as DNA: TGTGCCAGCAGCTTAGGAACGACCTCTGGAAACACCATATATTTT. Translated: CASSLGTTSGNTIYF. The V gene is TRBV13, the J gene TRBJ1-3; unclear D gene. The length of the CDR3 is 15 residues. Looked up from germline, CDR1 is PRHDT and CDR2 is FYEKMQ (reference sequence). Trimming left V 0 bases short and J 0 bases short, with 6 bases between.

This chain links TRBV20-1 with TRBJ1-5, with a weak D call TRBD1 (6 bases). Deletions cut 5 bases from V and 3 bases from J, with 8 bases between. CDR3 length: 12 residues. Germline V gives CDR1 DFQATT, CDR2 SNEGSKA (reference sequence). The CDR3 region is CSAQGNNQPQHF. In DNA, the CDR3 is TGCAGTGCTCAGGGGAACAATCAGCCCCAGCATTTT.

Only a few counts were recorded for this clonotype. The chain uses TRBV10-3 and TRBJ1-2; D is unclear. The length of the CDR3 is 14 residues. In germline, CDR1 is ENHRY, CDR2 SYGVKD. Trimming shortened V by 4 bases and J by 6 bases, and 15 bases separated the two germline ends. CDR3 sequence (DNA): TGTGCCATCAGTGCCTCCGGACTCCTCAATGGCTACACCTTC. It is translated as CAISASGLLNGYTF.

This clonotype appeared a few times. The chain is built from TRBV7-2 and TRBJ2-1; a weak D match, TRBD1 (5 bases). This CDR3 has 15 residues. Deletions cut 5 bases from V and 7 bases from J, with 18 bases between. Germline-derived CDR1 and CDR2 are SGHTA and FQGNSA. The CDR3 DNA follows: TGTGCCAGCAGCAGTGACCCCTCCAGGGTGAATGAGCAGTTCTTC. Protein: CASSSDPSRVNEQFF.

This clonotype was seen more than once but under ten times. The chain recombines TRBV3-1 with TRBJ2-2; D is unresolved. The CDR3 length is 14 residues. Trimming stripped 1 base from V and 3 bases from J, with 6 bases between. The V gene's germline CDR1 is LGHDT and CDR2 YNNKEL (reference sequence). The CDR3 DNA follows: TGTGCCAGCAGCCAAGTTCCCTACACCGGGGAGCTGTTTTTT. It yields the protein CASSQVPYTGELFF. The whole variable domain, remainder taken from reference TRBV3-1 and TRBJ2-2, is DTAVSQTPKYLVTQMGNDKSIKCEQNLGHDTMYWYKQDSKKFLKIMFSYNNKELIINETVPNRFSPKSPDKAHLNLHINSLELGDSAVYFCASSQVPYTGELFFGEGSRLTVL.

V and J are TRBV7-6 and TRBJ1-1, with a possible D match to TRBD1 (5 bases). Germline V CDR1 and CDR2: SGHVS, FNYEAQ. Trimming removed 5 bases from V and 7 bases from J, with 11 bases in between. The CDR3 is 12 residues long. The CDR3 DNA follows: TGTGCCAGCAGCCGAACAGACAGTGAAGCTTTCTTT. This codes for CASSRTDSEAFF.

With regard to this clonotype: This CDR3 is missing its conserved last phenylalanine or tryptophan, likely due to a read error. The DNA is left out, because the CDR3 cannot be placed on it with certainty; the CDR3 is given as TCRdb lists it. The J gene is TRBJ1-4, the V gene TRBV29-1; the table's D gene call, TRBD1, was not cross checked with the DNA. Germline CDR1 and CDR2: SQVTM and ANQGSEA. The CDR3 has 13 residues if both end residues are counted. The chain's CDR3 is CSVEDGRTGGFMV.

The chain carries TRBV5-6 and TRBJ1-1; no clear D gene. Per the germline V gene, CDR1 is SGHDT and CDR2 is YYEEEE. V lost 2 bases to trimming and J lost 0 bases, with 14 bases between them. The CDR3 totals 16 residues. The chain's CDR3 is CASSFFGPSVNTEAFF. The CDR3, as DNA: TGTGCCAGCAGCTTTTTTGGGCCAAGCGTGAACACTGAAGCTTTCTTT.

CDR3 in DNA: TGTGCCCTTGGACTGGCGGGCAATCAGCCCCAGCATTTT. It specifies CALGLAGNQPQHF. The chain uses TRBV30 and TRBJ1-5, with no clear D. This CDR3 has 13 amino acids. Germline V gene sequence: CDR1 GTSNPN, CDR2 SVGIG (reference sequence). The germline V and J ends were trimmed by 8 bases and 2 bases, with 13 bases remaining between them.

The chain employs TRBV20-1 and TRBJ2-1; D might be TRBD2 (5 bases). This CDR3 comprises 13 residues. The V end was cut by 0 bases, the J end by 10 bases, with 13 bases between. Looked up from germline, CDR1 is DFQATT and CDR2 is SNEGSKA (reference sequence). DNA for the CDR3: TGCAGTGCTAGAGACGGCTGGAGGAGCGAGCAGTTCTTC. Protein product: CSARDGWRSEQFF.

The chain links TRBV7-6 to TRBJ1-5; D not certain. The CDR3 covers 15 residues. Trimming cost V 1 base and J 1 base, with 8 bases left between them. From germline, CDR1 is SGHVS and CDR2 FNYEAQ. The CDR3 region has the DNA TGTGCCAGCAGCTTAGACTCATGGAGCAATCAGCCCCAGCATTTT. Amino acid sequence: CASSLDSWSNQPQHF.

The table lists this clonotype with a few counts. The CDR3 here is CASSPRTATNYGYTF. For the CDR3, the DNA is TGTGCCAGCAGCCCTAGGACAGCCACTAACTATGGCTACACCTTC. V is TRBV6-2 or TRBV6-3 and J is TRBJ1-2; the D gene is possibly TRBD1 (6 bases). The germline gives CDR1 MNHEY, CDR2 SVGEGT. With 6 bases removed from V and 0 bases from J, the gap between germline ends came to 14 bases. The CDR3 loop spans 15 amino acids.

In regard to this clonotype: The junction departs from germline at one end; a sequencing error may be responsible. This chain uses TRBV20-1 with TRBJ2-5, with no clear D. The CDR3 extends over 13 amino acids. From germline, CDR1 is DFQATT and CDR2 SNEGSKA (reference sequence). The CDR3 is CSARGPVVETQYF. CDR3 sequence (DNA): TGTAGTGCTAGAGGACCAGTCGTAGAGACCCAGTACTTC.

The chain uses TRBV3-1 and TRBJ2-2; D is perhaps TRBD2 (5 bases). The ends were cut back, 5 bases at V and 0 bases at J, with 13 bases in the middle. The V gene's germline CDR1 is LGHDT and CDR2 YNNKEL (reference sequence). The CDR3 loop spans 16 amino acids. The CDR3 nucleotides are TGTGCCAGCAGCTCCCTCGGAGGCGCGAACACCGGGGAGCTGTTTTTT. Translated: CASSSLGGANTGELFF.

The table lists this clonotype with a few counts. CDR3 in amino acids: CASSFDPGNTEAFF. The CDR3 region has the DNA TGTGCCAGCAGCTTTGATCCGGGGAACACTGAAGCTTTCTTT. The chain joins TRBV11-2 to TRBJ1-1; D is uncertain. The length of the CDR3 is 14 residues. Germline CDR1 reads SGHAT; CDR2 reads FQNNGV. The V and J ends lost 3 bases and 1 base respectively, with 9 bases between them. Full variable domain (outside the CDR3, taken from reference TRBV11-2 and TRBJ1-1): EAGVAQSPRYKIIEKRQSVAFWCNPISGHATLYWYQQILGQGPKLLIQFQNNGVVDDSQLPKDRFSAERLKGVDSTLKIQPAKLEDSAVYLCASSFDPGNTEAFFGQGTRLTVV.

This clonotype was detected a few times. This chain connects TRBV20-1 to TRBJ2-7; 8 bases are shared with TRBD1. This CDR3 is built from 14 residues. CDR1 is DFQATT, CDR2 SNEGSKA, per germline (reference sequence). The V gene end was trimmed by 1 base and the J gene end by 3 bases; junction bases not matched to a gene: 5. CDR3 residues: CSARGRTGNYEQYF. CDR3 nucleotides: TGCAGTGCTAGAGGTAGGACAGGGAACTACGAGCAGTACTTC.

J is TRBJ1-5 and V is TRBV6-6; 10 bases match TRBD1. There are 15 residues in the CDR3. The V and J ends lost 2 bases and 6 bases, in that order; junction bases with no gene match: 4. Germline V gene lookup returns CDR1 MNHNY and CDR2 SVGAGI (reference sequence). CDR3 bases: TGTGCCAGCAGTTACGGGGACAGGGGTCCTCAGCCCCAGCATTTT. This sequence encodes CASSYGDRGPQPQHF.

The sample holds a few counts of this clonotype. This chain joins TRBV11-2 and TRBJ2-7; TRBD2 aligns across 7 bases. This CDR3 has 14 amino acids. The germline V gene has CDR1 SGHAT and CDR2 FQNNGV. The junction had 8 bases not matched to a gene; V was cut back by 4 bases and J by 5 bases. The CDR3 DNA sequence: TGTGCCAGCAGCTCCACACGGGGGGTAAACGAGCAGTACTTC. Its protein product is CASSSTRGVNEQYF.

This clonotype was counted at least ten times. The J gene is TRBJ2-7, the V gene TRBV12-3 or TRBV12-4; D might be TRBD2 (7 bases). The length of the CDR3 is 13 residues. The V end lost 1 base, the J end lost 4 bases, and 8 bases lay between the germline ends. The CDR3 nucleotides are TGTGCCAGCAGTTTAGAGGGGGGGTACGAGCAGTACTTC. It is translated as CASSLEGGYEQYF.

This clonotype has just a few counts. CDR3 sequence reads: CAISESAGPRNGYTF. For the CDR3, the DNA is TGTGCCATCAGTGAGTCGGCCGGGCCCCGAAATGGCTACACCTTC. The rearrangement links TRBV10-3 to TRBJ1-2; D call uncertain. The germline CDR1 and CDR2 sequences are ENHRY and SYGVKD. This CDR3 region has 15 residues. The V gene lost 0 bases and the J gene lost 6 bases, with 14 bases spanning the gap.

The V call is TRBV5-1, the J call TRBJ2-1, with D possibly TRBD2 on 7 matching bases. Trimming cost V 1 base and J 3 bases, with 11 bases left between them. Looked up from germline, CDR1 is SGHRS and CDR2 is YFSETQ. This CDR3 has 15 amino acids. CDR3 residues: CASSLRGANYNEQFF. For the CDR3, the DNA is TGCGCCAGCAGCTTGCGGGGGGCTAACTACAATGAGCAGTTCTTC.

The gene calls are TRBV29-1 and TRBJ2-7; D uncertain. Germline V gene data show CDR1 as SQVTM and CDR2 as ANQGSEA. V was shortened by 7 bases and J by 4 bases, with 17 bases between the two germline ends. The CDR3 is made up of 13 amino acids. This chain's CDR3 is CSASRGTEYEQYF. For the CDR3, the DNA is TGCAGCGCCTCCCGCGGCACAGAGTACGAGCAGTACTTC.

The V gene is TRBV12-3 or TRBV12-4, the J gene TRBJ2-2; 11 bases agree with TRBD2. V lost 1 base, J lost 6 bases, and 4 bases stayed unmatched. The CDR3 runs 16 residues. The CDR3: CASSLGLAGFAGELFF. CDR3 coding DNA: TGTGCCAGCAGTTTAGGACTAGCGGGATTTGCCGGGGAGCTGTTTTTT.